These 17 T cell receptor beta chains were all obtained from the same sample, sequenced in a study of control samples from healthy donors and cancer patients. Clones were sequenced by immunoSEQ multiplex PCR, and TCRdb holds only the in-frame ones, with some missing. This sample has more than 85,000 clones, with 90% found just once. Sample: blood. These receptor sequences come from a human donor in good health. The donor label of this sample is uncertain.

This chain connects TRBV7-9 to TRBJ2-3; D is ambiguous. The length of the CDR3 is 14 residues. V lost 1 base to trimming and J lost 5 bases, with 10 bases between them. Germline CDR1 reads SEHNR; CDR2 reads FQNEAQ (reference sequence). The CDR3, as DNA: TGTGCCAGCAGCTTAGATGAGGTCGGAGATACGCAGTATTTT. This encodes CASSLDEVGDTQYF.

The chain couples TRBV11-2 to TRBJ2-7; 8 bases are shared with TRBD1. Germline CDR1 SGHAT, CDR2 FQNNGV. This CDR3 has 16 amino acids. The V gene end was trimmed by 5 bases and the J gene end by 1 base; junction bases not matched to a gene: 10. CDR3 protein: CASSLRRQGASYEQYF. CDR3 DNA sequence: TGTGCCAGCAGCCTGAGGCGGCAGGGGGCATCCTACGAGCAGTACTTC.

The chain recombines TRBV6-2 or TRBV6-3 with TRBJ2-7, with D unclear. V lost 1 base and J lost 6, with 19 bases in between. From germline, CDR1 is MNHEY and CDR2 SVGEGT. The CDR3 is 16 residues long. The CDR3 spells CASSYYLQHRGVEQYF. CDR3 DNA sequence: TGTGCCAGCAGTTACTACCTACAGCATCGTGGGGTCGAGCAGTACTTC.

V and J are TRBV18 and TRBJ1-2, with unresolved D. The V gene's germline CDR1 is KGHSH and CDR2 LQKENI. CDR3 length equals 14 residues. The V gene lost 0 bases and the J gene lost 3 bases, with 8 bases spanning the gap. The CDR3 sequence: CASSPPSGHYGYTF. The CDR3 DNA reads as TGTGCCAGCTCACCACCATCAGGACACTATGGCTACACCTTC. Drawing the rest from reference TRBV18 and TRBJ1-2, the complete variable domain is NAGVMQNPRHLVRRRGQEARLRCSPMKGHSHVYWYRQLPEEGLKFMVYLQKENIIDESGMPKERFSAEFPKEGPSILRIQQVVRGDSAAYFCASSPPSGHYGYTFGSGTRLTVV.

This chain connects TRBV6-5 to TRBJ2-2; D is uncertain. V was cut by 10 bases and J by 0 bases, with 15 bases left in between. This CDR3 comprises 15 residues. Germline V gene lookup returns CDR1 MNHEY and CDR2 SVGAGI. The CDR3 loop is CATVYPGTNTGELFF. The CDR3 nucleotides read TGTGCCACCGTCTACCCAGGAACGAACACCGGGGAGCTGTTTTTT.

The gene calls are TRBV27 and TRBJ1-3; 7 bases line up with TRBD1. V trimming: 5 bases; J trimming: 0 bases; junction bases outside the gene matches: 7. The CDR3 consists of 16 residues. CDR1 MNHEY and CDR2 SMNVEV come from the germline V gene (reference sequence). In DNA, the CDR3 is TGTGCCAGCAGTCCCCGACAGGGAATCTCTGGAAACACCATATATTTT. Amino acids: CASSPRQGISGNTIYF.

The rearrangement links TRBV12-3 or TRBV12-4 to TRBJ1-1; possibly TRBD1 for D (5 bases). The ends were cut back, 3 bases at V and 6 bases at J, with 8 bases in the middle. This CDR3 is 12 amino acids long. CDR3 sequence: CASSFSGPEAFF. CDR3 DNA: TGTGCCAGCAGTTTTTCGGGGCCTGAAGCTTTCTTT.

The chain employs TRBV3-1 (or the pseudogene TRBV3-2) and TRBJ2-7; 12 bases agree with TRBD1. Trimming took 3 bases from V and 6 from J; bases not matched to a gene: 6. Germline-derived CDR1 and CDR2 are LGHDT and YNNKEL (reference sequence). CDR3 size: 15 residues. The CDR3 DNA reads TGTGCCAGCAGCCAGGGGGACAGGGGGCGCGCCGAGCAGTACTTC. The encoded protein is CASSQGDRGRAEQYF.

The chain employs TRBV12-5 and TRBJ1-1; 8 positions agree with TRBD1. The trim removed 5 bases at V and 6 bases at J, leaving 8 bases unmatched. This CDR3 contains 14 residues. The germline V gene encodes CDR1 LGHNT and CDR2 FRNRAP. DNA of the CDR3: TGTGCTAGTGGTCTACAGGGGGGGGTCCCTGAAGCTTTCTTT. Protein product: CASGLQGGVPEAFF.

The chain combines TRBV6-5 with TRBJ2-1, with no clear D. The V gene lost 10 bases and the J gene lost 7 bases, with 23 bases spanning the gap. The V gene's germline CDR1 is MNHEY and CDR2 SVGAGI. This CDR3 contains 15 residues. This CDR3 reads CATGPDILMTNEQFF. CDR3 DNA sequence: TGTGCCACTGGACCCGATATCCTAATGACGAATGAGCAGTTCTTC.

CDR3 DNA: TGTGCCTGGAGAAGAGGGGGACATGAAAAACTGTTTTTT. Translation: CAWRRGGHEKLFF. V and J are TRBV30 and TRBJ1-4, with a possible D match to TRBD1 (6 bases). The germline V gene encodes CDR1 GTSNPN and CDR2 SVGIG (reference sequence). V lost 3 bases and J lost 6, with 11 bases in between. The CDR3 consists of 13 residues.

The CDR3, as DNA: TGTGCCAGCAGCACCTACAGGGGAGATCGGACCGGGGAGCTGTTTTTT. It specifies CASSTYRGDRTGELFF. The V call is TRBV13, the J call TRBJ2-2; TRBD1 agrees at 7 bases. The germline V gene has CDR1 PRHDT and CDR2 FYEKMQ (reference sequence). V shed 5 bases, J shed 5 bases, and the junction held 11 bases outside the gene matches. The CDR3 has 16 residues.

This clone appeared once. As DNA, the CDR3 is TGTGCCAGTGCGGCGGGGGGGCGCGCAGATACGCAGTATTTT. This gives the protein CASAAGGRADTQYF. The V call is TRBV6-5, the J call TRBJ2-3; 9 bases align to TRBD2. The CDR3 runs to 14 residues. The germline CDR1 and CDR2 sequences are MNHEY and SVGAGI. Unmatched junction bases numbered 8, after V lost 9 bases and J lost 4 bases.

J is TRBJ1-5 and V is TRBV3-1 (or the pseudogene TRBV3-2), with no clear D. V lost 3 bases and J lost 5, with 5 bases in between. The length of the CDR3 is 12 residues. Per the germline V gene, CDR1 is LGHDT and CDR2 is YNNKEL (reference sequence). The CDR3 loop reads CASSHGDQPQHF. The CDR3 DNA follows: TGTGCCAGCAGCCACGGTGATCAGCCCCAGCATTTT.

The rearrangement joins TRBV7-8 to TRBJ1-5, with D possibly being TRBD1 (6 bases). The CDR3 spans 13 residues. The V gene lost 6 bases and the J gene lost 7 bases, with 13 bases spanning the gap. The germline gives CDR1 SGHVS, CDR2 FQNEAQ. DNA for the CDR3: TGTGCCAGCAGTCTAGACAGGAACCAGCCCCAGCATTTT. This sequence encodes CASSLDRNQPQHF. The whole variable domain, filled in from reference TRBV7-8 and TRBJ1-5, reads GAGVSQSPRYKVAKRGQDVALRCDPISGHVSLFWYQQALGQGPEFLTYFQNEAQLDKSGLPSDRFFAERPEGSVSTLKIQRTQQEDSAVYLCASSLDRNQPQHFGDGTRLSIL.

The chain has TRBV11-2 and TRBJ2-1; perhaps TRBD2 as D (6 bases). V gave up 1 base and J gave up 9 bases, with 13 bases separating them. Germline CDR1 and CDR2: SGHAT and FQNNGV. The CDR3 extends over 14 amino acids. The CDR3 DNA follows: TGTGCCAGCAGCTTAGGCCTAGCGAGGATTGAGCAGTTCTTC. It translates to CASSLGLARIEQFF.

This clone was seen only once. This sequence joins TRBV18 and TRBJ1-1, with a tentative D call TRBD1 (6 bases). V lost 4 bases to trimming and J lost 3 bases, with 15 bases between them. The CDR3 has 15 residues. Germline lookup yields CDR1 KGHSH and CDR2 LQKENI. The CDR3 loop is CASSLDRLGDTEAFF. Here the CDR3 DNA reads TGTGCCAGCTCACTCGACAGGTTGGGGGACACTGAAGCTTTCTTT.